A selection of T cell receptor beta chains follows, all from one sample in a study of control samples from healthy donors and cancer patients. Here immunoSEQ multiplex PCR was the method, and the copy in TCRdb shows in-frame clones only, minus some. In the table there are roughly 92,000 clones, about 89% of which are singletons. Sequenced material: blood. These receptors originate from a woman aged 60 to 75 in good health. Each CDR3 is given with its conserved first and last residue. The D gene is left open where the match is weak. Only part of the rows carry a size: once, few, many, or a class if the clone is expanded.

D: TRBD1; size: -; J: TRBJ1-4; V: TRBV19; CDR3: CASSVMGGTANEKLFF; DNA: TGTGCCAGTAGTGTCATGGGAGGGACAGCTAATGAAAAACTGTTTTTT
D: TRBD1; size: -; J: TRBJ1-2; V: TRBV18; CDR3: CASSPGQGASLHGYTF; DNA: TGTGCCAGCTCACCGGGACAGGGGGCGAGTTTGCATGGCTACACCTTC
D: TRBD1; size: -; J: TRBJ1-1; V: TRBV18; CDR3: CASSPRRGDTEAFF; DNA: TGTGCCAGCTCACCCCGCAGGGGGGACACTGAAGCTTTCTTT
D: -; size: -; J: TRBJ1-6; V: TRBV28; CDR3: CASSFWGRGSSSYNSPLHF; DNA: TGTGCCAGCAGTTTTTGGGGCAGGGGATCAAGCTCCTATAATTCACCCCTCCACTTT
D: -; size: -; J: TRBJ1-2; V: TRBV19; CDR3: CASRSDEPIYGYTF; DNA: TGTGCCAGTAGATCAGACGAACCTATCTATGGCTACACCTTC
D: -; size: few; J: TRBJ1-5; V: TRBV6-1; CDR3: CASSEARGAGQPQHF; DNA: TGTGCCAGCAGTGAAGCGAGGGGGGCAGGGCAGCCCCAGCATTTT
D: -; size: -; J: TRBJ2-3; V: TRBV6-5; CDR3: CASRRTSGRTDTQYF; DNA: TGTGCCAGCAGACGGACCTCCGGCAGGACAGATACGCAGTATTTT
D: -; size: once; J: TRBJ2-6; V: TRBV27; CDR3: CASSPVSGANVLTF; DNA: TGTGCCAGCAGTCCGGTCTCTGGGGCCAACGTCCTGACTTTC
D: -; size: -; J: TRBJ2-2; V: TRBV11-2; CDR3: CASSLGWRGAGELFF; DNA: TGTGCCAGCAGCTTAGGGTGGCGAGGGGCCGGGGAGCTGTTTTTT
D: -; size: -; J: TRBJ2-2; V: TRBV5-1; CDR3: CASSPNANTGELFF; DNA: TGCGCCAGCAGCCCAAACGCGAACACCGGGGAGCTGTTTTTT
D: -; size: -; J: TRBJ1-1; V: TRBV5-1; CDR3: CASSLDAGTEAFF; DNA: TGCGCCAGCAGCTTGGATGCGGGGACTGAAGCTTTCTTT
D: TRBD2; size: -; J: TRBJ2-1; V: TRBV28; CDR3: CASSLWGTSGRADYNEQFF; DNA: TGTGCCAGCAGTTTATGGGGGACTAGCGGGAGGGCCGACTACAATGAGCAGTTCTTC
D: -; size: -; J: TRBJ2-2; V: TRBV3-1/TRBV3-2; CDR3: CASSPRGSSTGELFF; DNA: TGTGCCAGCAGCCCCAGGGGCAGTAGCACCGGGGAGCTGTTTTTT
D: -; size: -; J: TRBJ1-1; V: TRBV25-1; CDR3: CASCDLGGAEAFF; DNA: TGTGCCAGCTGCGACCTCGGGGGTGCTGAAGCTTTCTTT
D: -; size: -; J: TRBJ1-3; V: TRBV7-6; CDR3: CASSPIPSFSGNTIYF; DNA: TGTGCCAGCAGCCCAATCCCTTCATTCTCTGGAAACACCATATATTTT
D: TRBD2; size: -; J: TRBJ2-1; V: TRBV6-2/TRBV6-3; CDR3: CASSGDYSARNEQFF; DNA: TGTGCCAGCAGCGGGGACTACTCGGCACGCAATGAGCAGTTCTTC
D: -; size: -; J: TRBJ1-2; V: TRBV24-1; CDR3: CATSERANYGYTF; DNA: TGTGCCACCAGTGAACGGGCTAACTATGGCTACACCTTC
D: -; size: -; J: TRBJ1-2; V: TRBV5-1; CDR3: CASRQGGGGNYGYTF; DNA: TGCGCCAGCAGACAGGGAGGGGGGGGTAACTATGGCTACACCTTC
D: -; size: -; J: TRBJ2-5; V: TRBV2; CDR3: CASERDETQYF; DNA: TGTGCCAGCGAGAGGGATGAGACCCAGTACTTC
D: TRBD2; size: -; J: TRBJ2-3; V: TRBV20-1; CDR3: CSASPSGRANTQYF; DNA: TGCAGTGCTAGTCCCAGCGGGAGGGCAAATACGCAGTATTTT
D: TRBD1; size: once; J: TRBJ2-7; V: TRBV28; CDR3: CASSPPGQGSYEQYF; DNA: TGTGCCAGCAGTCCCCCGGGACAGGGCTCCTACGAGCAGTACTTC